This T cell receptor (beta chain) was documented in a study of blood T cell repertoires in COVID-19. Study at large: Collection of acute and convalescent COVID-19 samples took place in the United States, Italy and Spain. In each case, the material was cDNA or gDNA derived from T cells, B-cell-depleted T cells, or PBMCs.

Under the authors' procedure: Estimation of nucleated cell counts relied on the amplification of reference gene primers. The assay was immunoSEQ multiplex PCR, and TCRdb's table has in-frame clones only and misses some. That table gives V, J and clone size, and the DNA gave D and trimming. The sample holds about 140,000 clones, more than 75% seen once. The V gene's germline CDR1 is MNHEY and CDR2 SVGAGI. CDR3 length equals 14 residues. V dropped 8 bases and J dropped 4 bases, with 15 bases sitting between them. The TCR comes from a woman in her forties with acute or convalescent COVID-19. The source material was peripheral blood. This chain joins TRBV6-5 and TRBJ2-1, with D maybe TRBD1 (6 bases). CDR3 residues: CASARERGYNEQFF. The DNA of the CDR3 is TGTGCCAGCGCCCGTGAGAGGGGGTACAATGAGCAGTTCTTC.